This T cell receptor (beta chain) was sequenced during a study of radiotherapy plus CTLA-4 blockade in lung cancer. Assay: immunoSEQ multiplex PCR; the TCRdb copy retains only in-frame clones and omits some. The sample contains approximately 73,000 clones, roughly 91% of which appear only once. Patients had chemo-refractory metastatic non-small-cell lung cancer and received focal radiation plus CTLA-4 blockade that used ipilimumab. The V gene's germline CDR1 is MNHEY and CDR2 SMNVEV (reference sequence). The CDR3 is made up of 14 amino acids. Deletions cut 4 bases from V and 1 base from J, with 10 bases between.

The sequence derives from a human donor with non-small cell lung cancer that progressed on radiotherapy plus ipilimumab. The source material was peripheral blood, sampled from a patient treated with radiotherapy plus ipilimumab. The chain is built from TRBV27 and TRBJ1-1; D is unresolved. CDR3 amino acids: CASSSWTANTEAFF. The CDR3 nucleotides read TGTGCCAGCAGTTCTTGGACGGCGAACACTGAAGCTTTCTTT.